The rows below give T cell receptor beta chains drawn from one sample of a study of T cell repertoires and Cas9 in healthy adults. Sequencing was performed with immunoSEQ multiplex PCR; in TCRdb, only in-frame clones are kept and a portion is missing. The table records more than 13,000 clones, approximately 88% of them present only once. Source material: Tregs (CD4+, CD25+, CD127-, CD137-, CD154-) from PBMCs; culture status not recorded. These receptors were collected from a human donor in good health. The CDR3 runs from the conserved cysteine through the conserved F or W. The D gene is left open where the match is weak. For some rows the clone size is stated as once, few or many, or as a class when expanded; others skip it.

cdr3_nt	cdr3_aa	j_call	d_call	clone_size	v_call
TGTGCCAGCAGTTCCTCTATCTTGGGCCTTAACTATGGCTACACCTTC	CASSSSILGLNYGYTF	TRBJ1-2	.	.	TRBV6-5
TGCGCCAGCAGCTTGGAACGGCTGAACACTGAAGCTTTCTTT	CASSLERLNTEAFF	TRBJ1-1	.	.	TRBV5-1
TGTGCCAGCAGCCAGATCATGACAGGGGCTTCGCGGGAGCTGTTTTTT	CASSQIMTGASRELFF	TRBJ2-2	TRBD1	.	TRBV5-5
TGCGCCAGCAGCCACCTCCTCACGAACACCGGGGAGCTGTTTTTT	CASSHLLTNTGELFF	TRBJ2-2	.	.	TRBV4-1
TGTGCCAGCAGCTTGGCCGGGGTGGCAGATACGCAGTATTTT	CASSLAGVADTQYF	TRBJ2-3	.	once	TRBV5-4
TGTGCCAGCTCACCACTGGCAGGGCTCGAGCAGTACTTC	CASSPLAGLEQYF	TRBJ2-7	.	.	TRBV18
TGTGCCAGCACCTCGGGACAGGGGATGAACACTGAAGCTTTCTTT	CASTSGQGMNTEAFF	TRBJ1-1	TRBD1	.	TRBV2
TGTGCCAGCAGCACCCGACCGACAGGGGCCCCCTACAATGAGCAGTTCTTC	CASSTRPTGAPYNEQFF	TRBJ2-1	TRBD1	once	TRBV11-3
TGTGCCAGCTCCGGGACCGCAGATACGCAGTATTTT	CASSGTADTQYF	TRBJ2-3	.	.	TRBV18
TGTGCCAGCAGTTATGGGACTCGTGACACAGATACGCAGTATTTT	CASSYGTRDTDTQYF	TRBJ2-3	.	once	TRBV6-6
TGTGCCAGCAGCCCCACTTGGGGGGTTTCTGGAAACACCATATATTTT	CASSPTWGVSGNTIYF	TRBJ1-3	.	.	TRBV9
TGTGCCAGCAGTGATCAGGGGGTCGGACACAATGAGCAGTTCTTC	CASSDQGVGHNEQFF	TRBJ2-1	TRBD1	.	TRBV2
TGTGCCAGCAGCACAGGCTCTAATCAGCCCCAGCATTTT	CASSTGSNQPQHF	TRBJ1-5	.	.	TRBV5-5
TGTGCCAGCAGCCCGCCGACAGGGATCCGCGGCTACACCTTC	CASSPPTGIRGYTF	TRBJ1-2	TRBD1	.	TRBV7-2
TGTGCCAGCAGTTACTCGCTCCTAGCGGGGGTCGAGACCCAGTACTTC	CASSYSLLAGVETQYF	TRBJ2-5	TRBD2	.	TRBV6-5
TGCGCCAGCAGCCAAGATCAGGGAGAACTAGCGGGGGTAACAGATACGCAGTATTTT	CASSQDQGELAGVTDTQYF	TRBJ2-3	TRBD2	.	TRBV4-1
TGTGCCAGCAGCCTAAGGACAGGAGAGAACACTGAAGCTTTCTTT	CASSLRTGENTEAFF	TRBJ1-1	TRBD1	.	TRBV5-4
TGTGCCACCAGAAGCCACTTCGGACCCTACGAGCAGTACTTC	CATRSHFGPYEQYF	TRBJ2-7	.	.	TRBV27
TGCGCCAGCAGCTTGGACCTTTCGAGGACCTCACCCCTCCACTTT	CASSLDLSRTSPLHF	TRBJ1-6	.	.	TRBV5-1
TGTGCCAGCAGCCGAGGGCGACAGGGCGGCTACACCTTC	CASSRGRQGGYTF	TRBJ1-2	TRBD1	.	TRBV7-6
TGCGCCAGCAGCTTCACAGGGGGCACTGAAGCTTTCTTT	CASSFTGGTEAFF	TRBJ1-1	TRBD1	.	TRBV5-1
TGTGCCAGCAGCCCGTTGCCGATCTCTGGAAACACCATATATTTT	CASSPLPISGNTIYF	TRBJ1-3	.	.	TRBV6-1
TGTGCCAGCAGCTCGCAATACGAGCAGTACTTC	CASSSQYEQYF	TRBJ2-7	.	once	TRBV5-4
TGTGTGACCTCTAATGTCTATGGCTACACCTTC	CVTSNVYGYTF	TRBJ1-2	.	.	TRBV28
TGCGCCAGCAGCTTGGGGGGACAGGGAACTGAAGCTTTCTTT	CASSLGGQGTEAFF	TRBJ1-1	TRBD1	.	TRBV5-1
TGTGCCAGTTCTAGAGCGTGGGGGGCCTACGAGCAGTACTTC	CASSRAWGAYEQYF	TRBJ2-7	.	.	TRBV19
TGTGCCAGCAGCTTACCCATTAAAAGCGGGGAGCTGTTTTTT	CASSLPIKSGELFF	TRBJ2-2	.	once	TRBV11-2
TGTGCCAGCAGCCTCCTGTGGGGGGGCGGCAATGAAAAACTGTTTTTT	CASSLLWGGGNEKLFF	TRBJ1-4	.	once	TRBV11-2
TGTGCCAGCACCAAGACAGGACGCACAGATACGCAGTATTTT	CASTKTGRTDTQYF	TRBJ2-3	.	.	TRBV27
TGTGCCAGCAGTTTAGGAAGGGGTTGGGGAGGGAACCCTTACAATGAGCAGTTCTTC	CASSLGRGWGGNPYNEQFF	TRBJ2-1	TRBD2	.	TRBV28
TGTGCCAGCAGCCCCGTTTTGGGCATGGTGGCCGGGGAGCTGTTTTTT	CASSPVLGMVAGELFF	TRBJ2-2	.	few	TRBV5-8
TGTGCCAGCAGGAGAGCAAGCACAGATACGCAGTATTTT	CASRRASTDTQYF	TRBJ2-3	.	.	TRBV6-1
TGCGCCAGCAGCTCATACCTCGGGTTGCCCCCTGAGACCCAGTACTTC	CASSSYLGLPPETQYF	TRBJ2-5	.	.	TRBV5-1
TGTGCCAGCAGTGAATCTGGAGAGACCCAGTACTTC	CASSESGETQYF	TRBJ2-5	.	.	TRBV6-1
TGTGCCATCAGTGAGTCGGCAGCCTATGGCTACACCTTC	CAISESAAYGYTF	TRBJ1-2	.	few	TRBV10-3
TGTGCCAGCAGTTATGCAGAGACCTACGAGCAGTACTTC	CASSYAETYEQYF	TRBJ2-7	.	.	TRBV6-5
TGTGCCAGCAGCTTGGTCGAGGGGGCTAGGAGCTATAATTCACCCCTCCACTTT	CASSLVEGARSYNSPLHF	TRBJ1-6	TRBD1	.	TRBV5-5
TGTGCCAGCAGTCAGGACAGGCGGGATCGGCCCCAGCATTTT	CASSQDRRDRPQHF	TRBJ1-5	TRBD1	few	TRBV28
TGTGCCAGCAGCTTAGGTGGCAGGTCAGGCACAGATACGCAGTATTTT	CASSLGGRSGTDTQYF	TRBJ2-3	.	.	TRBV7-2
TGTGCCAGCAGCCTTGACACCTCTGGAAACACCATATATTTT	CASSLDTSGNTIYF	TRBJ1-3	.	.	TRBV7-9
TGCGCCAGCAGCTTGGACGTGGCAGGGGGCGATCAGCCCCAGCATTTT	CASSLDVAGGDQPQHF	TRBJ1-5	TRBD1	.	TRBV5-1
TGTGCCAGCAGCACACCATCAAGGGCCGGAAACACCATATATTTT	CASSTPSRAGNTIYF	TRBJ1-3	.	.	TRBV7-8
TGCGCCAGCAGCTCGTCCACGGGGGGGCCCAATGAGCAGTTCTTC	CASSSSTGGPNEQFF	TRBJ2-1	TRBD2	.	TRBV5-1
TGCAGTGCTAGCCGGCCAGCCGAGCAGTACTTC	CSASRPAEQYF	TRBJ2-7	.	.	TRBV20-1
TGCGCCAGCAGCCAAGAGGGGATGGGGGCGTATACGCAGTATTTT	CASSQEGMGAYTQYF	TRBJ2-3	.	.	TRBV4-1
TGTGCCAGCAGCGTCTTCAGGACAGGGTTGCGTCAAAACGAGCAGTACTTC	CASSVFRTGLRQNEQYF	TRBJ2-7	TRBD1	.	TRBV5-6
TGTGCCAGCAGTTCCCGACAGGGGGTGGATACTGAAGCTTTCTTT	CASSSRQGVDTEAFF	TRBJ1-1	TRBD1	.	TRBV6-6
TGCGCCAGCAGCAAGGAGGGAGGTTACACTGAAGCTTTCTTT	CASSKEGGYTEAFF	TRBJ1-1	.	.	TRBV5-1
TGTGCCAGCAGCCTTATGGGGGAGACCCAGTACTTC	CASSLMGETQYF	TRBJ2-5	.	.	TRBV7-9
TGTGCCAGCAGAGACAGCAATCGCGGCGAGCAGTACTTC	CASRDSNRGEQYF	TRBJ2-7	.	.	TRBV6-6
TGTGCCAGCAGCTTAGCGGTCCGAGGGTACGAGCAGTACTTC	CASSLAVRGYEQYF	TRBJ2-7	.	.	TRBV11-1
TGTGCCAGCAGTGACGGTCAGGGATTAACTCTCTATGGCTACACCTTC	CASSDGQGLTLYGYTF	TRBJ1-2	.	.	TRBV5-4
TGCGCCAGCAGCTTGGGCTACGAGCAGTACTTC	CASSLGYEQYF	TRBJ2-7	.	.	TRBV5-1
TGTGCCAGCAGCTCCCGCGTGGGGGTAGAATTCTATGGCTACACCTTC	CASSSRVGVEFYGYTF	TRBJ1-2	.	.	TRBV7-9
TGCGCCAGCAGGAGTAGGACAGGGGATGTCCGGGTCACAGATACGCAGTATTTT	CASRSRTGDVRVTDTQYF	TRBJ2-3	TRBD1	.	TRBV5-1
TGTGCCAGCAGCTTGGACACGAGCAATCAGCCCCAGCATTTT	CASSLDTSNQPQHF	TRBJ1-5	.	once	TRBV7-8